These 14 T cell receptor beta chains originate from one sample sequenced in a study of CD8+ T cells in alopecia areata. The treatment is: oral pan-JAK inhibitor, 5-10 mg twice daily. Extraction of RNA preceded its reverse transcription into cDNA, which served as the sequencing template. Here immunoSEQ multiplex PCR was the method, and the copy in TCRdb shows in-frame clones only, minus some. Of roughly 210,000 clones in the sample, less than 50% were seen once. The sequencing used CD4+ T cells sorted from blood, collected at approximately week 36, from a patient treated with tofacitinib. Receptors originate from a human donor with alopecia areata.

The chain employs TRBV18 and TRBJ2-7; D possibly corresponds to TRBD1 (5 bases). Germline values: CDR1 KGHSH, CDR2 LQKENI. Deletions cut 3 bases from V and 5 bases from J, with 11 bases between. The CDR3 runs 13 residues. In DNA form, the CDR3 reads TGTGCCAGCTCACCTCAGATGGACAACGAGCAGTACTTC. Translation: CASSPQMDNEQYF.

This chain links TRBV5-6 with TRBJ2-3, with D possibly being TRBD2 (5 bases). The CDR3 totals 15 residues. Trimming stripped 5 bases from V and 1 base from J, with 14 bases between. Germline assignment: CDR1 SGHDT and CDR2 YYEEEE. The CDR3 spells CASRDQLRGTDTQYF. DNA of the CDR3: TGTGCCAGCAGGGACCAATTGAGGGGCACAGATACGCAGTATTTT.

This clone was recorded a few times. V gene TRBV29-1 combines with J gene TRBJ2-3, with 9 bases fitting TRBD1. Germline V lookup: CDR1 SQVTM, CDR2 ANQGSEA. J lost 6 bases, V lost 7 bases, and 5 bases had no gene match. The CDR3 loop spans 12 amino acids. The CDR3 loop is CSAGQGGDTQYF. The CDR3 coding sequence is TGCAGCGCGGGACAGGGTGGCGATACGCAGTATTTT.

The DNA for the CDR3 is TGTGCCAGCAGCTTATTTCATCGGGGGCTCACAGATACGCAGTATTTT. Its translation: CASSLFHRGLTDTQYF. The V and J genes are TRBV7-2 and TRBJ2-3, with D tentatively TRBD1 or TRBD2 (6 bases each). Germline V gives CDR1 SGHTA, CDR2 FQGNSA. The CDR3 has 16 residues. Trimming stripped 2 bases from V and 2 bases from J, with 14 bases between.

This clone has only a few counts. This chain links TRBV29-1 with TRBJ2-7; a weak D match, TRBD2 (6 bases). The germline V gene has CDR1 SQVTM and CDR2 ANQGSEA. The CDR3 is 14 residues long. V dropped 4 bases and J dropped 4 bases, with 17 bases sitting between them. The chain's CDR3 is CSVGRGASRYEQYF. The CDR3 nucleotides are TGCAGCGTTGGGAGGGGCGCCTCCCGGTACGAGCAGTACTTC.

As regards this clone: The sample contains more than one DNA sequence encoding this CDR3. The chain combines TRBV7-9 with TRBJ1-2; tentative D call: TRBD1 (5 bases). From germline, CDR1 is SEHNR and CDR2 FQNEAQ (reference sequence). There are 14 residues in the CDR3. Trimming stripped 4 bases from V and 2 bases from J, with 11 bases between. For the CDR3, the DNA is TGTGCCAGCAGCTACGGGGGTGAAAACTATGGCTACACCTTC. This codes for CASSYGGENYGYTF.

J is TRBJ2-6 and V is TRBV19; D might be TRBD1 (6 bases). V lost 1 base to trimming and J lost 0 bases, with 13 bases between them. This CDR3 comprises 18 residues. Germline-derived CDR1 and CDR2 are LNHDA and SQIVND (reference sequence). The CDR3 bases are TGTGCCAGTAGTATAGCCGGGACATGGCCCTCTGGGGCCAACGTCCTGACTTTC. Translating it yields CASSIAGTWPSGANVLTF.

The sample holds a few counts of this clone. The V and J genes are TRBV28 and TRBJ2-7, with 7 bases aligning to TRBD1. J was trimmed by 2 bases and V by 7 bases; bases with no gene match: 2. The CDR3 extends over 12 amino acids. In germline, CDR1 is MDHEN, CDR2 SYDVKM. DNA for the CDR3: TGTGCCAGCACCGGGACAGCCTACGAGCAGTACTTC. Protein product: CASTGTAYEQYF.

The J gene is TRBJ1-2, the V gene TRBV4-2; a weak D match, TRBD1 (6 bases). CDR1 and CDR2 (germline): LGHNA, YNFKEQ. V lost 2 bases, J lost 8 bases, and 18 bases lay in between. The CDR3 has 15 amino acids. CDR3 residues: CASSQPRQVDLGYTF. DNA of the CDR3: TGTGCCAGCAGCCAACCGAGACAGGTGGACCTAGGCTACACCTTC.

The rearrangement uses TRBV5-6 and TRBJ2-3; D is unclear. This CDR3 is built from 13 residues. Trimming stripped 5 bases from V and 3 bases from J, with 10 bases between. Germline assignment: CDR1 SGHDT and CDR2 YYEEEE. The CDR3 spells CASSLITTDTQYF. The CDR3 DNA follows: TGTGCCAGCAGTCTCATCACTACAGATACGCAGTATTTT.

This rearrangement joins TRBV6-5 to TRBJ1-5; TRBD1 agrees at 8 bases. CDR3 length equals 15 residues. Germline CDR1 reads MNHEY; CDR2 reads SVGAGI. Losses at the gene ends were 6 bases for V and 4 bases for J; bases not matched to a gene: 8. The CDR3 spells CASRSGTGINQPQHF. For the CDR3, the DNA is TGTGCCAGCAGGAGCGGGACAGGCATTAATCAGCCCCAGCATTTT.

About this clone: Other DNA sequences in the sample encode the same CDR3. The rearrangement joins TRBV30 to TRBJ1-5, with a weak D call TRBD1 (5 bases). Germline V gene lookup returns CDR1 GTSNPN and CDR2 SVGIG (reference sequence). The CDR3 is 13 amino acids. V lost 1 base to trimming and J lost 4 bases, with 8 bases between them. Written as DNA, the CDR3 is TGTGCCTGGAGTGGGGACCGTAATCAGCCCCAGCATTTT. Protein: CAWSGDRNQPQHF.

The V call is TRBV5-1, the J call TRBJ2-7; 14 bases map to TRBD2. The CDR3 length is 16 residues. The V gene's germline CDR1 is SGHRS and CDR2 YFSETQ. The V segment lost 4 bases and the J segment 4 bases; nucleotides outside the gene matches: 7. The CDR3 DNA reads TGCGCCAGCAGCACCGGGACTAGCGGGAGTGGTTACGAGCAGTACTTC. It specifies CASSTGTSGSGYEQYF.

The V gene is TRBV7-2, the J gene TRBJ2-1, with D unresolved. The CDR3 is 15 amino acids. Trimming removed 4 bases at V and 4 bases at J, with 14 bases between. The germline gives CDR1 SGHTA, CDR2 FQGNSA. This CDR3 reads CASSYVLADYNEQFF. The CDR3 DNA reads TGTGCCAGCAGCTATGTTTTGGCGGATTACAATGAGCAGTTCTTC.